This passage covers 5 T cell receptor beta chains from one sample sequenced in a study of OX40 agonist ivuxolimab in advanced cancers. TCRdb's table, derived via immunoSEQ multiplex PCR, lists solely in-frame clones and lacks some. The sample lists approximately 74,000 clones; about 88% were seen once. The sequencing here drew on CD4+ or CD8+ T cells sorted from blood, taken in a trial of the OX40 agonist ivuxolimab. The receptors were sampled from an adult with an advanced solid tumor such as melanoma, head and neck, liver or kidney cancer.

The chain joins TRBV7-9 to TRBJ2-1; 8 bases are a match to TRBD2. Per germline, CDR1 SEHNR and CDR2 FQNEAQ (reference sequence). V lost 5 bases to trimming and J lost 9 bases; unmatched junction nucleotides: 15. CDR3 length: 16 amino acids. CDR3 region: CASSRAGTRDRSEQFF. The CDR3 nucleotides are TGTGCCAGCAGCAGAGCCGGGACTAGGGATCGAAGTGAGCAGTTCTTC.

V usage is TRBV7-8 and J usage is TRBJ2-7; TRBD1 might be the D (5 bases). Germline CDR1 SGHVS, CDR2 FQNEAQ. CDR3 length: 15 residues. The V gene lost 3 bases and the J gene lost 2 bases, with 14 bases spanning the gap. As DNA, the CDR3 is TGTGCCAGCAGCTTTTCGGCAGGGCTAACCTACGAGCAGTACTTC. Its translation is CASSFSAGLTYEQYF.

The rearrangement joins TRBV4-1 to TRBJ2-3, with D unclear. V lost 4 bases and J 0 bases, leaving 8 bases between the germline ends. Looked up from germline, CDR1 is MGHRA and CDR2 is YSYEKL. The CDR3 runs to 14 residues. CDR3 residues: CASSLYGSTDTQYF. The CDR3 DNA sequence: TGCGCCAGCAGCCTTTACGGGAGCACAGATACGCAGTATTTT.

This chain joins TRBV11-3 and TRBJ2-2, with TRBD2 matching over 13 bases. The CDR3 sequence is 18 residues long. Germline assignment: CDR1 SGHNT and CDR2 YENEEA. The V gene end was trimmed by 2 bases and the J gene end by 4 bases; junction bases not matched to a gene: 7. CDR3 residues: CASSLSGWTSGSTGELFF. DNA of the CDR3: TGTGCCAGCAGCTTATCCGGCTGGACTAGCGGGAGCACCGGGGAGCTGTTTTTT.

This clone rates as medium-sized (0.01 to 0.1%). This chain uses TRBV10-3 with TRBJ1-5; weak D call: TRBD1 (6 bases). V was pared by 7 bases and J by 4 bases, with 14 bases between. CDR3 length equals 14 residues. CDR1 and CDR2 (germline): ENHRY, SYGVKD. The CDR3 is CAIKGVGANQPQHF. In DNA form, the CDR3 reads TGTGCCATCAAGGGGGTTGGTGCGAATCAGCCCCAGCATTTT.